The source of this TCR beta chain is a study of T cells in Graves' hyperthyroidism and ophthalmopathy. Study-level points and caveats: Model output signaled ophthalmopathy a median about seven months ahead of onset.

Across 18 months, stable Graves' hyperthyroidism was marked by no progression to ophthalmopathy. The germline V gene encodes CDR1 SGHTA and CDR2 FQGNSA. Deletions cut 5 bases from V and 7 bases from J, with 21 bases between. The CDR3 runs to 15 residues. From RNA transcripts, TCR beta CDR3 regions were amplified. The TCR CDR3 was amplified in a first-round RT-PCR using the HTBI primer set. TCRdb independently ran MiXCR on the multiplex PCR reads; one entry per CDR3 protein. Of around 700,000 distinct CDR3 sequences listed, around a third are singletons. Remarks on this clonotype: Its antigen is as yet unknown.

This chain links TRBV7-2 with TRBJ2-7; D is undetermined. Material for sequencing was blood. The clonotype was recovered from a middle-aged woman with Graves' hyperthyroidism. The CDR3, as DNA: TGTGCCAGCAGCCCCTATCGAGGCATCCGCAATGAGCAGTACTTC. Protein: CASSPYRGIRNEQYF.